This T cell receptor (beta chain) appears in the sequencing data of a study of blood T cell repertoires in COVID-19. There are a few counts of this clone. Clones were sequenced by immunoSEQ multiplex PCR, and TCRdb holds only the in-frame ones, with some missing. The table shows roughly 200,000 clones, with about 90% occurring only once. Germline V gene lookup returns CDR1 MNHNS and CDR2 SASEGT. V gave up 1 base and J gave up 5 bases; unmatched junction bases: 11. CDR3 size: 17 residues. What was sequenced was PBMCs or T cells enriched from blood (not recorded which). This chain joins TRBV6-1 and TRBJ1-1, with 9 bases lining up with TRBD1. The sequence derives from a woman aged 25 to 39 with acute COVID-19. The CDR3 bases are TGTGCCAGCAGTGAAGGGTACAGGGGGCAGGTAGGGACTGAAGCTTTCTTT. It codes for CASSEGYRGQVGTEAFF.